Below, one TCR beta chain is given with its context. The clone's antigen remains unknown. Per-nucleotide qualities are absent, and no much larger clonotype sits a single base away. This sample is drawn from a study of blood T cell repertoires in COVID-19 (dated by TCRdb to 2020 to 2021). At the level of the whole study: Collaborator samples came from the United States, Italy and Spain and covered acute and convalescent phases of COVID-19. The prospective study material was composed of cDNA or gDNA derived from T cells, B-cell-depleted T cells, or PBMCs. Subjects who had been exposed to COVID-19, were actively infected with it, or had recovered from it provided the deeply sampled blood TCRbeta repertoires that made up the dataset. The repertoires were released in a freely available public database meant as a resource for research on the immune response to SARS-CoV-2. Samples were obtained from the ongoing ImmuneRACE study (first 160 participants) and from approximately 1,200 subjects provided by 6 global collaborators. Nearly every sample came with metadata listing a de-identified subject ID, COVID-19 status, age in years and sex. Where HLA class I and class II types were available, the types were taken from metadata supplied by the sample provider, not from assay-based typing.

TCRbeta CDR3 regions were amplified from genomic DNA by means of the immunoSEQ Assay, a bias-controlled multiplex PCR. The authors' pipeline ran thus. The number of nucleated cells in each sample was estimated by amplification of reference gene primers within the assay. Sequence reads were collapsed and filtered to measure the absolute abundance of every unique TCRbeta CDR3 rearrangement. For each sample, productive Simpson clonality was calculated as the square root of Simpson's diversity index across productive rearrangements. In its TCRdb copy, this immuneACCESS table keeps in-frame sequences only and misses some clones. Where compared with another copy, unresolved V genes explain less than half of these, and the others have no known cause. The V and J calls and the clone size are those of that table, but D and trimming were determined from the DNA. The sample yields about 160,000 clones; 80% were counted once. The ten largest clones add up to roughly 3.5% of the sample.

Here is what the overall study found, with its caveats: The quantity of clinical and demographic metadata differed by source and by participant and was supplied without curation.

In the prospective study, participants were roughly 18 to 89 years old, resided in around 25 geographic areas of the United States, and were enrolled through a virtual design. To assign participants to cohorts, the prospective study relied on clinical history that participants themselves reported in a screening survey and a study questionnaire. ImmuneRACE Cohort 3 recovered participants were defined by two consecutive negative NP/OP PCR tests, healthcare professional clearance, or symptom resolution. In the prospective study, whole blood, serum and a nasopharyngeal or oropharyngeal swab were collected from each participant by mobile phlebotomists. Over an approximately 2-month period, participants in the prospective study had the option of providing additional blood draws and questionnaires. Prospective study blood samples were shipped either frozen or at room temperature before DNA extraction.

CDR1 and CDR2 are read off the germline V gene as SGHRS and YFSETQ. The CDR3 runs 14 residues from the cysteine to the phenylalanine. Only CDR3 DNA is held: 42 bases, read in frame from base 1. The V and J ends are trimmed by 2 bases and 0 bases, leaving 8 bases between them. The rearrangement combines TRBV5-1 with TRBJ1-1; the D gene is perhaps TRBD1, on 6 matching bases. The clonotype was recovered from a woman aged 60 to 75 who had recovered from COVID-19. The source material was PBMCs or T cells enriched from blood (not recorded which). This receptor has the CDR3 CASSFYRVNTEAFF. The nucleotide sequence reads TGCGCCAGCAGCTTCTACAGGGTGAACACTGAAGCTTTCTTT. Reference TRBV5-1 and TRBJ1-1 genes cover what lies past the CDR3, so the full variable domain is KAGVTQTPRYLIKTRGQQVTLSCSPISGHRSVSWYQQTPGQGLQFLFEYFSETQRNKGNFPGRFSGRQFSNSRSEMNVSTLELGDSALYLCASSFYRVNTEAFFGQGTRLTVV.